This TCR beta chain was captured by sequencing in a study of CD8+ T cells in alopecia areata. For the study at large: Tofacitinib therapy lasting 6 to 18 months was followed by 6 months off drug.

In each case, RNA was isolated and then reverse transcribed into cDNA as the sequencing template. The table came from immunoSEQ multiplex PCR; TCRdb's copy has only in-frame clones and leaves some out. The sample includes over 150,000 clones, about 48% seen only once; the top ten take roughly 10%. The treatment here: oral pan-JAK inhibitor, 5-10 mg twice daily. Trimming took 3 bases from V and 7 from J; bases not matched to a gene: 3. CDR1 is SGDLS, CDR2 YYNGEE, per germline. There are 13 residues in the CDR3. Study-level results: Persistence during tofacitinib was seen for many expanded lesional clones in scalp and blood. Association of baseline CD8+ expansion with response is uncertain owing to one nonresponder. Mouse data revealed clearer TCR sharing than patient data did, a gap possibly tied to HLA.

About this clone itself: Its target is unknown.

The starting material was CD8+ T cells sorted from blood, obtained at week 24, from a patient treated with tofacitinib. The source is a human donor with alopecia areata. This chain joins TRBV9 and TRBJ2-7; TRBD1 matches 11 bases. DNA for the CDR3: TGTGCCAGCAGCGCCGGGACAGGGGGTGAGCAGTACTTC. Protein: CASSAGTGGEQYF.